The 17 T cell receptor beta chains presented below share a single source sample, sequenced in a study of T cell responses to AZD1222 COVID-19 vaccine. Assay: immunoSEQ multiplex PCR; the TCRdb copy retains only in-frame clones and omits some. The profile covers roughly 130,000 clones, with approximately 85% appearing a single time and 1.6% taken by the ten largest. Sequences were derived from peripheral blood, sampled on day 0 of AZD1222 vaccination. Receptors originate from an adult in good health.

The rearrangement links TRBV27 to TRBJ1-1; D perhaps matches TRBD1 (5 bases). The CDR3 loop spans 15 amino acids. Germline CDR1 MNHEY, CDR2 SMNVEV (reference sequence). V lost 0 bases and J lost 5, with 13 bases in between. The CDR3 here is CASSLSPQGGTEAFF. The CDR3 coding sequence is TGTGCCAGCAGTTTATCCCCTCAGGGAGGAACTGAAGCTTTCTTT.

The J gene is TRBJ2-2, the V gene TRBV10-1; TRBD1 might be the D (6 bases). V lost 8 bases to trimming and J lost 5 bases, with 12 bases between them. Germline V gene data show CDR1 as WNHNN and CDR2 as SYGVQD (reference sequence). The CDR3 is 13 amino acids. The CDR3 nucleotides are TGCGCCAGCTCAGGCAGGGGTACCGGGGAGCTGTTTTTT. Its translation: CASSGRGTGELFF.

V usage is TRBV18 and J usage is TRBJ2-4, with 9 bases identical to TRBD2. The CDR3 spans 17 residues. After removal of 0 bases from V and 2 bases from J, the junction contained 5 bases not matched to a gene. The germline gives CDR1 KGHSH, CDR2 LQKENI. The chain's CDR3 is CASSPPGGGAPKNIQYF. Written as DNA, the CDR3 is TGTGCCAGCTCACCACCGGGCGGGGGGGCCCCCAAAAACATTCAGTACTTC.

The chain recombines TRBV5-8 with TRBJ1-5, with 11 bases matching TRBD1. Germline values: CDR1 SGHTS, CDR2 YDEGEE. With 4 bases clipped from V and 0 bases from J, the junction kept 6 bases outside the gene matches. CDR3 length: 17 amino acids. The DNA of the CDR3 is TGTGCCAGCAGCCCCGGGACAGGGGGATATAGCAATCAGCCCCAGCATTTT. Protein: CASSPGTGGYSNQPQHF.

The chain couples TRBV28 to TRBJ1-5; D gene uncertain. This CDR3 comprises 13 residues. Per the germline V gene, CDR1 is MDHEN and CDR2 is SYDVKM. Trimming removed 4 bases from V and 4 bases from J, with 8 bases in between. CDR3 nucleotide sequence: TGTGCCAGCAGTTACGTTCCGAATCAGCCCCAGCATTTT. This gives the protein CASSYVPNQPQHF.

The chain links TRBV30 to TRBJ1-5; D might be TRBD1 (6 bases). CDR3 length equals 13 residues. The V gene lost 7 bases and the J gene lost 6 bases, with 16 bases spanning the gap. Germline V lookup: CDR1 GTSNPN, CDR2 SVGIG (reference sequence). CDR3 DNA sequence: TGTGCCTCGGAGGGGGGGGCGGGTCAGCCCCAGCATTTT. Its translation: CASEGGAGQPQHF.

The V call is TRBV3-1 (or the pseudogene TRBV3-2), the J call TRBJ2-7; TRBD2 is a possible D gene (5 bases). This CDR3 contains 13 residues. CDR1 LGHDT and CDR2 YNNKEL come from the germline V gene (reference sequence). Trimming removed 4 bases from V and 3 bases from J, with 10 bases in between. The DNA for the CDR3 is TGTGCCAGCAGCCGCGCGACTAACTACGAGCAGTACTTC. It is translated as CASSRATNYEQYF.

The V and J genes are TRBV5-6 and TRBJ1-6; TRBD1 is a possible D gene (5 bases). The V end was cut by 0 bases, the J end by 5 bases, with 12 bases between. The CDR3 has 16 residues. Per germline, CDR1 SGHDT and CDR2 YYEEEE. The DNA of the CDR3 is TGTGCCAGCAGCTTGGGAGTGGGGGGAAATAATTCACCCCTCCACTTT. It translates to CASSLGVGGNNSPLHF.

This chain joins TRBV3-1 (or the pseudogene TRBV3-2) and TRBJ1-1; TRBD1 aligns across 7 bases. Trimming cost V 3 bases and J 5 bases; bases outside gene matches: 6. Germline lookup yields CDR1 LGHDT and CDR2 YNNKEL (reference sequence). The CDR3 spans 14 residues. Written as DNA, the CDR3 is TGTGCCAGCAGCCACCGACAGGGACGAACTGAAGCTTTCTTT. Amino acid sequence: CASSHRQGRTEAFF.

This chain connects TRBV7-3 to TRBJ2-2, with 7 bases that match TRBD1. The CDR3 contains 15 residues. The germline V gene has CDR1 SGHTA and CDR2 FQGTGA. V dropped 5 bases and J dropped 4; count of bases not matched to a gene: 7. Here the CDR3 DNA reads TGTGCCAGCAGCGCCCAACAGGGGCGCACCGGGGAGCTGTTTTTT. It translates to CASSAQQGRTGELFF.

This clone was counted between two and nine times. This sequence joins TRBV3-1 (or the pseudogene TRBV3-2) and TRBJ1-1; the D is unclear. Deletions cut 0 bases from V and 0 bases from J, with 11 bases between. The CDR3 covers 16 residues. Germline V CDR1 and CDR2: LGHDT, YNNKEL (reference sequence). Here the CDR3 reads CASSQDLRALNTEAFF. DNA for the CDR3: TGTGCCAGCAGCCAAGATCTGAGGGCCTTGAACACTGAAGCTTTCTTT.

This clone was seen only a few times. The V call is TRBV27, the J call TRBJ1-3; D unresolved. The CDR3 totals 14 residues. The germline V gene has CDR1 MNHEY and CDR2 SMNVEV (reference sequence). V was pared by 2 bases and J by 0 bases, with 5 bases between. CDR3 in DNA: TGTGCCAGCAGTTTAACGGGCTCTGGAAACACCATATATTTT. Its translation: CASSLTGSGNTIYF.

V and J are TRBV6-5 and TRBJ2-1; perhaps TRBD1 as D (6 bases). The CDR3 spans 13 residues. V lost 7 bases and J 9 bases, leaving 16 bases between the germline ends. CDR1 is MNHEY, CDR2 SVGAGI, per germline. DNA of the CDR3: TGTGCCAGCAATCCTACAGGGAGAGGTGAGCAGTTCTTC. Protein: CASNPTGRGEQFF.

The rearrangement joins TRBV7-2 to TRBJ2-3; 16 nucleotides agree with TRBD2. The CDR3 totals 17 residues. Unmatched junction bases numbered 2, after V lost 1 base and J lost 4 bases. Germline-derived CDR1 and CDR2 are SGHTA and FQGNSA. For the CDR3, the DNA is TGTGCCAGCAGCTTAGAGGGACTAGCGGGAGGGGCAGATACGCAGTATTTT. Its translation: CASSLEGLAGGADTQYF.

The V gene is TRBV6-5, the J gene TRBJ2-5; a possible D gene is TRBD2 (5 bases). From germline, CDR1 is MNHEY and CDR2 SVGAGI. The length of the CDR3 is 15 residues. Trimming stripped 2 bases from V and 1 base from J, with 11 bases between. CDR3 DNA sequence: TGTGCCAGCAGTTACGAGGGAAGGCGCCAAGAGACCCAGTACTTC. Translated: CASSYEGRRQETQYF.

V gene TRBV5-1 combines with J gene TRBJ2-3, with 12 bases identical to TRBD2. V shed 4 bases, J shed 1 base, and the junction held 7 bases outside the gene matches. This CDR3 is built from 17 residues. Germline CDR1 SGHRS, CDR2 YFSETQ. The DNA of the CDR3 is TGCGCCAGCAGCCCCCTATGGACTAGCGGGGGCACAGATACGCAGTATTTT. Its protein product is CASSPLWTSGGTDTQYF.

This rearrangement joins TRBV13 to TRBJ1-5; D is unclear. The CDR3 is made up of 14 amino acids. Germline assignment: CDR1 PRHDT and CDR2 FYEKMQ (reference sequence). The V end lost 5 bases, the J end lost 1 base, and 9 bases lay between the germline ends. CDR3 coding DNA: TGTGCCAGCAGCCGACTGGGGAGCAATCAGCCCCAGCATTTT. This encodes CASSRLGSNQPQHF.